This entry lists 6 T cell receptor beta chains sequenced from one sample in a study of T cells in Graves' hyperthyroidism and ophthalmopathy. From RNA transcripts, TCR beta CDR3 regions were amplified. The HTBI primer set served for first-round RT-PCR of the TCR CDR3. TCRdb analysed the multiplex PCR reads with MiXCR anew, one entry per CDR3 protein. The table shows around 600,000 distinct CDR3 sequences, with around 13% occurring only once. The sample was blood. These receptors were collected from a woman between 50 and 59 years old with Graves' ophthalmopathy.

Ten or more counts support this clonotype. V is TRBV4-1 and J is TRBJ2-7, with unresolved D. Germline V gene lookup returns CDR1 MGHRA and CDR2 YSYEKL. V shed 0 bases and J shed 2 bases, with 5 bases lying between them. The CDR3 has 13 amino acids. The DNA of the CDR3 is TGCGCCAGCAGCCAAGATAAGGCCTACGAGCAGTACTTC. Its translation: CASSQDKAYEQYF.

The CDR3 DNA reads TGTGCCAGTAGAAAAGTTCTAGGATACCAAGAGACCCAGTACTTC. Translated, it gives CASRKVLGYQETQYF. The V call is TRBV19, the J call TRBJ2-5; D call uncertain. The CDR3 has 15 residues. Trimming removed 6 bases from V and 0 bases from J, with 14 bases in between. CDR1 and CDR2 from the germline V gene are LNHDA and SQIVND (reference sequence).

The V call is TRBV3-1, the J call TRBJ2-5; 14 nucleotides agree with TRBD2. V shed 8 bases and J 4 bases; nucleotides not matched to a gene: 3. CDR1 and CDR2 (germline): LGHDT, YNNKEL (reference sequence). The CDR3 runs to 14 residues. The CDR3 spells CASETSGRVETQYF. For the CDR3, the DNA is TGTGCCAGCGAGACTAGCGGGAGGGTAGAGACCCAGTACTTC.

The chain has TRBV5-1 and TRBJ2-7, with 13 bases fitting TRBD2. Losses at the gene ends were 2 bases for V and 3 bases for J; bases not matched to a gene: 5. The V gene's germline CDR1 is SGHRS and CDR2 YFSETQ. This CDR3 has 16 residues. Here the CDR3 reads CASSFGTSGINYEQYF. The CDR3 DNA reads TGCGCCAGCAGCTTCGGGACTAGCGGGATAAACTACGAGCAGTACTTC.

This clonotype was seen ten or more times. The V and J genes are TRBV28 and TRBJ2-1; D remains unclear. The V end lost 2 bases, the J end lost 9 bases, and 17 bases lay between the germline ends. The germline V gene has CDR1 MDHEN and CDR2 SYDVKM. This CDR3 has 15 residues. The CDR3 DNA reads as TGTGCCAGCAGTTTAGGGGATCAAATTTCGTGTGAGCAGTTCTTC. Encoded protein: CASSLGDQISCEQFF.

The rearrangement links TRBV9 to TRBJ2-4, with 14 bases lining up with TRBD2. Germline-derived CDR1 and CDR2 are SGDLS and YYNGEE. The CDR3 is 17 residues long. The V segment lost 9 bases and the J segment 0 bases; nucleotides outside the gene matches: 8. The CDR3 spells CAIPGLAGVLAKNIQYF. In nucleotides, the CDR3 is TGTGCCATCCCGGGACTAGCGGGAGTATTAGCCAAAAACATTCAGTACTTC.